This T cell receptor (beta chain) was documented in a study of blood T cell repertoires in COVID-19. Recovery among Cohort 3 donors was established by two negative PCRs, clearance, or symptom resolution. The protocol was immunoSEQ multiplex PCR, while the TCRdb copy is restricted to in-frame clones and leaves out a portion. This table holds 500,000 or so clones, roughly 87% found once. This clone was observed once. The germline V and J ends were trimmed by 1 base and 4 bases, with 13 bases remaining between them. This CDR3 region has 15 residues. In germline, CDR1 is SEHNR, CDR2 FQNEAQ (reference sequence).

The clonotype comes from a woman aged 18-29 years who had recovered from COVID-19. This chain joins TRBV7-9 and TRBJ1-2; possibly TRBD1 for D (5 bases). Sequenced material: PBMCs or T cells enriched from blood (not recorded which). The CDR3 region has the DNA TGTGCCAGCAGCTTAGTTGGGCGGGACTTCTATGGCTACACCTTC. It codes for CASSLVGRDFYGYTF.